Following are 21 T cell receptor beta chains from one sample sequenced in a study of shared clonotypes between healthy human individuals. The method was immunoSEQ multiplex PCR; TCRdb's version includes in-frame clones alone and lacks a portion of them. The table lists approximately 2.5 million clones, 80% to 95% of them singletons. The material sequenced was naive CD4+ T cells from PBMCs. Subset specified: CD45RA+ positively selected. The receptors shown here come from a young man in good health. Some clones in this sample may be carry-over from other donors' samples.

A note on this clone: This CDR3 is also generated by other DNA sequences in the sample. The chain couples TRBV28 to TRBJ2-7, with D hard to call. The germline V gene has CDR1 MDHEN and CDR2 SYDVKM. V gave up 3 bases and J gave up 2 bases, with 5 bases separating them. CDR3 length: 12 amino acids. The CDR3 nucleotides read TGTGCCAGCAGTTTTGGTACCTACGAGCAGTACTTC. Translation: CASSFGTYEQYF.

V usage is TRBV11-3 and J usage is TRBJ2-5, with a weak D call TRBD1 (6 bases). The germline CDR1 and CDR2 sequences are SGHNT and YENEEA. V was pared by 5 bases and J by 5 bases, with 6 bases between. CDR3 size: 11 residues. CDR3 bases: TGTGCCAGCAGCCAGGGGGAGACCCAGTACTTC. Translation: CASSQGETQYF.

This rearrangement joins TRBV28 to TRBJ2-7; tentative D call: TRBD1 (6 bases). Looked up from germline, CDR1 is MDHEN and CDR2 is SYDVKM. CDR3 length equals 13 residues. Trimming shortened V by 3 bases and J by 4 bases, and 10 bases separated the two germline ends. The CDR3 DNA follows: TGTGCCAGCAGTTTCAGGGGCCAATACGAGCAGTACTTC. Translated, it gives CASSFRGQYEQYF.

V usage is TRBV9 and J usage is TRBJ2-7; D possibly corresponds to TRBD1 (7 bases). The CDR3 totals 15 residues. V was cut by 0 bases and J by 4 bases, with 14 bases left in between. Germline CDR1 and CDR2: SGDLS and YYNGEE. This CDR3 is CASSVAEGAGYEQYF. As DNA, the CDR3 is TGTGCCAGCAGCGTAGCGGAGGGGGCGGGATACGAGCAGTACTTC.

This chain uses TRBV18 with TRBJ2-3; D is uncertain. There are 16 residues in the CDR3. Germline V CDR1 and CDR2: KGHSH, LQKENI. V was cut by 6 bases and J by 1 base, with 17 bases left in between. CDR3 in amino acids: CASSTRLQKGTDTQYF. CDR3 nucleotide sequence: TGTGCCAGCTCCACCAGGTTACAAAAGGGCACAGATACGCAGTATTTT.

The rearrangement joins TRBV28 to TRBJ2-7; D gene unclear. This CDR3 has 14 amino acids. V dropped 3 bases and J dropped 6 bases, with 15 bases sitting between them. Germline V gene sequence: CDR1 MDHEN, CDR2 SYDVKM. The CDR3 is CASSFVSKVGEQYF. The CDR3 DNA sequence: TGTGCCAGCAGTTTTGTTAGTAAGGTAGGCGAGCAGTACTTC.

The genes are TRBV29-1 and TRBJ2-3, with 10 bases fitting TRBD2. CDR3 length equals 14 residues. CDR1 and CDR2 (germline): SQVTM, ANQGSEA. With 7 bases clipped from V and 6 bases from J, the junction kept 10 bases outside the gene matches. CDR3 bases: TGCAGCGCTTCCTTAGCGGGAGGAACGGATACGCAGTATTTT. Encoded protein: CSASLAGGTDTQYF.

The rearrangement links TRBV7-9 to TRBJ2-5; D assignment may be TRBD1 or TRBD2 (6 bases each). This CDR3 region has 15 residues. V shed 0 bases and J shed 4 bases, with 12 bases lying between them. CDR1 and CDR2 (germline): SEHNR, FQNEAQ (reference sequence). The CDR3 reads CASSLARGVRETQYF. The DNA for the CDR3 is TGTGCCAGCAGCTTAGCTAGGGGGGTACGAGAGACCCAGTACTTC.

The chain links TRBV11-2 to TRBJ2-1, with TRBD2 identical over 12 bases. The CDR3 is 18 amino acids. V lost 2 bases and J lost 6; bases outside the gene matches: 11. CDR1 is SGHAT and CDR2 is FQNNGV in the germline V gene. The CDR3 region is CASSLPPRASGRVNEQFF. The CDR3 DNA is TGTGCCAGCAGCTTACCCCCTAGGGCTAGCGGGAGGGTCAATGAGCAGTTCTTC.

The CDR3 sequence: CASSSYQDTQYF. CDR3 nucleotide sequence: TGTGCCAGCAGCTCATATCAAGATACGCAGTATTTT. The rearrangement uses TRBV7-2 and TRBJ2-3, with D unclear. This CDR3 contains 12 residues. V was trimmed by 4 bases and J by 5 bases, leaving 7 bases between them. Germline loops: CDR1 SGHTA, CDR2 FQGNSA.

The V gene is TRBV5-4, the J gene TRBJ2-1; 10 nucleotides align to TRBD2. V was clipped by 2 bases and J by 10 bases; unmatched bases: 12. The CDR3 runs 16 residues. The germline V gene has CDR1 SGHNT and CDR2 YYREEE (reference sequence). The CDR3, as DNA: TGTGCCAGCAGCTTCGGAAATAGCGGGAGGTCGGAGGAGCAGTTCTTC. Its protein is CASSFGNSGRSEEQFF. The full variable domain, rest sourced from reference TRBV5-4 and TRBJ2-1, is ETGVTQSPTHLIKTRGQQVTLRCSSQSGHNTVSWYQQALGQGPQFIFQYYREEENGRGNFPPRFSGLQFPNYSSELNVNALELDDSALYLCASSFGNSGRSEEQFFGPGTRLTVL.

J is TRBJ1-1 and V is TRBV18, with D tentatively TRBD1 (5 bases). V lost 4 bases, J lost 0 bases, and 12 bases lay in between. The CDR3 runs 15 residues. CDR1 is KGHSH and CDR2 is LQKENI in the germline V gene. CDR3 in amino acids: CASSQSTEMNTEAFF. The CDR3 DNA sequence: TGTGCCAGCTCACAGTCGACAGAAATGAACACTGAAGCTTTCTTT.

V usage is TRBV28 and J usage is TRBJ1-6; 8 bases agree with TRBD1. Germline V CDR1 and CDR2: MDHEN, SYDVKM. The CDR3 sequence is 15 residues long. V dropped 5 bases and J dropped 6; count of bases not matched to a gene: 6. The DNA of the CDR3 is TGTGCCAGCAGTCGCCCGGGACAGGCTAATTCACCCCTCCACTTT. Translated, it gives CASSRPGQANSPLHF.

This chain links TRBV4-3 with TRBJ1-1, with TRBD1 as a possible D gene (6 bases). In germline, CDR1 is LGHNA, CDR2 YSLEER. V was cut by 3 bases and J by 5 bases, with 19 bases left in between. The CDR3 is 16 residues long. Here the CDR3 reads CASSQQPGITGTEAFF. The CDR3 DNA reads TGCGCCAGCAGCCAGCAACCAGGGATTACAGGGACTGAAGCTTTCTTT.

V and J are TRBV10-3 and TRBJ2-1; 7 positions match TRBD1. Germline V CDR1 and CDR2: ENHRY, SYGVKD. The ends lost 9 bases at V and 9 bases at J; junction bases unmatched: 11. CDR3 length equals 13 residues. The CDR3 DNA is TGTGCCATATCTCCCGGCGCAGGGGGTGAGCAGTTCTTC. Protein sequence: CAISPGAGGEQFF.

The gene calls are TRBV6-6 and TRBJ1-1; unclear D gene. The CDR3 has 15 amino acids. V dropped 0 bases and J dropped 0 bases, with 8 bases sitting between them. Germline lookup yields CDR1 MNHNY and CDR2 SVGAGI (reference sequence). CDR3 in DNA: TGTGCCAGCAGTTACTCGCTAGGCATGAACACTGAAGCTTTCTTT. Translating gives CASSYSLGMNTEAFF.

The rearrangement joins TRBV7-2 to TRBJ2-3; a possible D gene is TRBD1 (7 bases). The CDR3 is 12 residues long. Per the germline V gene, CDR1 is SGHTA and CDR2 is FQGNSA. Trimming removed 11 bases at V and 3 bases at J, with 12 bases between. The CDR3 bases are TGTGCCGGAGGGGGCGGGACAGATACGCAGTATTTT. This codes for CAGGGGTDTQYF. The variable domain in full, completed from reference TRBV7-2 and TRBJ2-3, reads GAGVSQSPSNKVTEKGKDVELRCDPISGHTALYWYRQSLGQGLEFLIYFQGNSAPDKSGLPSDRFSAERTGGSVSTLTIQRTQQEDSAVYLCAGGGGTDTQYFGPGTRLTVL.

The rearrangement links TRBV5-6 to TRBJ2-5, with 7 positions matching TRBD1. The germline V gene encodes CDR1 SGHDT and CDR2 YYEEEE. The CDR3 sequence is 16 residues long. J gave up 1 base and V 0 bases, and 6 bases lay outside the gene matches. The CDR3 DNA reads TGTGCCAGCAGCTTGGCGGGACAGCTAAGCCAAGAGACCCAGTACTTC. This gives the protein CASSLAGQLSQETQYF.

This clone was counted a few times. The V and J genes are TRBV18 and TRBJ1-5, with D maybe TRBD1 (6 bases). This CDR3 is 15 amino acids long. V lost 6 bases and J 7 bases, leaving 19 bases between the germline ends. The germline V gene encodes CDR1 KGHSH and CDR2 LQKENI. CDR3 nucleotide sequence: TGTGCCAGCTCGGACTCAACAGGGAATGGACAGCCCCAGCATTTT. Its translation: CASSDSTGNGQPQHF.

J is TRBJ2-2 and V is TRBV11-3; possible D gene TRBD2, 6 bases. Germline V gene data show CDR1 as SGHNT and CDR2 as YENEEA. The CDR3 loop spans 16 amino acids. The V gene lost 1 base and the J gene lost 1 base, with 10 bases spanning the gap. The CDR3 DNA reads as TGTGCCAGCAGCTTAGGCGGGGAGAAGAACACCGGGGAGCTGTTTTTT. This codes for CASSLGGEKNTGELFF.

The chain couples TRBV2 to TRBJ2-1; D unclear. The CDR3 length is 13 residues. Germline CDR1 reads SNHLY; CDR2 reads FYNNEI. Between the trimmed V and J ends, which lost 7 bases and 11 bases, there was a span of 18 bases. CDR3 nucleotides: TGTGCCAGCAAGGAAAGAGCGACAATGCAGCAGTTCTTC. It is translated as CASKERATMQQFF.